This is a list of T cell receptor beta chains from one sample in a study of blood T cell repertoires in COVID-19. Clones were sequenced by immunoSEQ multiplex PCR, and TCRdb holds only the in-frame ones, with some missing. Of more than 250,000 clones in the sample, around 86% were seen once. Sequencing was done on a sample of peripheral blood. The source of these receptors is a man aged 45 to 65 with active or convalescent COVID-19. Both conserved end residues are part of each CDR3. The D gene is left open where the match is weak. Clone size appears in some rows only: once, few, many, or a class for an expanded clone.

length	V	D	size	J	DNA	CDR3
16	TRBV7-2	.	few	TRBJ2-2	TGTGCCAGCAGCTTATTGGGGCTAGCGCCCACCGGGGAGCTGTTTTTT	CASSLLGLAPTGELFF
15	TRBV7-2	.	.	TRBJ1-5	TGTGCCAGCAGCTTAGCCCGGGACATCAATCAGCCCCAGCATTTT	CASSLARDINQPQHF
15	TRBV3-1/TRBV3-2	.	.	TRBJ1-1	TGTGCCAGCAGCCAGGTCTCTCAGGAGAACACTGAAGCTTTCTTT	CASSQVSQENTEAFF
16	TRBV10-2	TRBD2	.	TRBJ2-3	TGCGCCAGCAATAAGGAACGGACTAGCGGGAGTGATACGCAGTATTTT	CASNKERTSGSDTQYF
13	TRBV30	.	many	TRBJ2-2	TGTGCCTGGATAAAGCCATTCGCCGGGGAGCTGTTTTTT	CAWIKPFAGELFF
14	TRBV10-3	.	.	TRBJ2-3	TGTGCCATCAGCACAGGCGGCAGGGGAGATACGCAGTATTTT	CAISTGGRGDTQYF
14	TRBV7-2	.	.	TRBJ1-3	TGTGCCAGCAGCCAACAGGGTGCCGGAAACACCATATATTTT	CASSQQGAGNTIYF
12	TRBV28	.	.	TRBJ2-7	TGTGCCAGCAGTTTTAGTTCCTACGAGCAGTACTTC	CASSFSSYEQYF
15	TRBV7-2	TRBD1	.	TRBJ2-3	TGTGCCAGCAGCTACCGGACAGGGAACACAGATACGCAGTATTTT	CASSYRTGNTDTQYF
18	TRBV5-3	TRBD1	few	TRBJ1-1	TGTGCCAGAAGCCCATGGGACAGGGATGGGCAGAAGAACACTGAAGCTTTCTTT	CARSPWDRDGQKNTEAFF
16	TRBV7-9	TRBD1	.	TRBJ1-3	TGTGCCAGCAGCCTCCGGGACAGCGTTCTGGGAAACACCATATATTTT	CASSLRDSVLGNTIYF
16	TRBV11-2	.	.	TRBJ2-2	TGTGCCAGCAGCTTAGTCCCAGGGGCGAACACCGGGGAGCTGTTTTTT	CASSLVPGANTGELFF
14	TRBV5-5	TRBD1	.	TRBJ1-2	TGTGCCAGCAGAAGACAGGGGGACAACTATGGCTACACCTTC	CASRRQGDNYGYTF
17	TRBV28	TRBD1	.	TRBJ1-4	TGTGCCAGCAGTCCAGAGGGGACAGGGGTAGCTAATGAAAAACTGTTTTTT	CASSPEGTGVANEKLFF
17	TRBV4-3	.	.	TRBJ1-6	TGCGCCAGCAGCCAATTTACCCACCACATCGATAATTCACCCCTCCACTTT	CASSQFTHHIDNSPLHF
13	TRBV10-3	.	.	TRBJ1-2	TGTGCCATCAGTGAGTCGGAAGGGGATGGCTACACCTTC	CAISESEGDGYTF
18	TRBV10-2	TRBD2	.	TRBJ2-2	TGCGCCAGCAGTCGCACTAGCGGGACCGGGGAGGACACCGGGGAGCTGTTTTTT	CASSRTSGTGEDTGELFF
15	TRBV2	.	.	TRBJ2-7	TGTGCCAGCAGTGAACAAACAGGGATATCGAGCGAGCAGTACTTC	CASSEQTGISSEQYF
16	TRBV28	.	.	TRBJ1-5	TGTGCCAGCAGTATACCGGGACACCAACTCGTTCAGCCCCAGCATTTT	CASSIPGHQLVQPQHF
15	TRBV5-5	.	.	TRBJ1-1	TGTGCCAGCAGCCCCCAGACAGGCGCGAACACTGAAGCTTTCTTT	CASSPQTGANTEAFF
14	TRBV7-2	TRBD1	once	TRBJ1-2	TGTGCCAGCAGCTTAGACAGGGGGCGTAATGGCTACACCTTC	CASSLDRGRNGYTF
14	TRBV9	.	.	TRBJ1-3	TGTGCCAGCAGCGGAACAGGGTTTGGAAACACCATATATTTT	CASSGTGFGNTIYF
11	TRBV2	.	.	TRBJ1-1	TGTGCCAGCCGGGGGGGCACTGAAGCTTTCTTT	CASRGGTEAFF
11	TRBV7-9	.	.	TRBJ2-7	TGTGCCAGCAGCTTGAGTGGCGAGCAGTACTTC	CASSLSGEQYF
13	TRBV5-1	.	.	TRBJ2-1	TGCGCCAGCAGCTTGGGGTCTTACATTGAGCAGTTCTTC	CASSLGSYIEQFF
16	TRBV28	TRBD2	.	TRBJ2-7	TGTGCCAGCAGCCACGGGACTAGCGGGAGCTCCTACGAGCAGTACTTC	CASSHGTSGSSYEQYF
14	TRBV28	TRBD1	.	TRBJ1-4	TGTGCCAGCAGTGATGGACAGGTCAATGAAAAACTGTTTTTT	CASSDGQVNEKLFF
14	TRBV9	.	.	TRBJ2-7	TGTGCCAGCAGCGTAGGGTTCGGGAGCTACGAGCAGTACTTC	CASSVGFGSYEQYF
11	TRBV20-1	.	once	TRBJ1-1	TGCAGTGCTCAAGGGGGCACTGAAGCTTTCTTT	CSAQGGTEAFF
15	TRBV2	TRBD1	.	TRBJ2-5	TGTGCCAGCAGTGAAGGACAGGGGGAGTTGGAGACCCAGTACTTC	CASSEGQGELETQYF
14	TRBV19	.	.	TRBJ1-5	TGTGCCAGTAGTAGGGAGGGAAGGCGGCAGCCCCAGCATTTT	CASSREGRRQPQHF
14	TRBV2	.	.	TRBJ2-2	TGTGCCAGCAGTGCCCGGACACCCAACGGGGAGCTGTTTTTT	CASSARTPNGELFF
15	TRBV7-6	TRBD2	.	TRBJ2-7	TGTGCCAGCAGTCAGAGGACTAGCGGGAGTGCCGAGCAGTACTTC	CASSQRTSGSAEQYF
15	TRBV7-8	.	.	TRBJ2-1	TGTGCCAGCAGCCCCGTGGGGGGAGCCTACAATGAGCAGTTCTTC	CASSPVGGAYNEQFF
13	TRBV30	.	.	TRBJ1-2	TGTGCCTGGGTCCCAGGGGAGTGGAATGGCTACACCTTC	CAWVPGEWNGYTF
16	TRBV5-8	.	.	TRBJ1-1	TGTGCCACGGCATCAGCGGGGGGGGTGTACTGGACTGAAGCTTTCTTT	CATASAGGVYWTEAFF
18	TRBV4-2	.	.	TRBJ2-6	TGTGCCAGCAGCAATCGCCTTCTACAGGGCTCTGGGGCCAACGTCCTGACTTTC	CASSNRLLQGSGANVLTF
19	TRBV1	.	.	TRBJ2-1	TGCACCAGCAGCCAAGAAACCCCCTCAGAGCGGCCTCCTGGGCCTGAGCAGTTCTTC	CTSSQETPSERPPGPEQFF
15	TRBV18	.	.	TRBJ2-1	TGTGCCAGCTCACCTGGAGGGGCACTAAGGAGCGAGCAGTTCTTC	CASSPGGALRSEQFF
13	TRBV19	TRBD1	.	TRBJ1-2	TGTGCCAGTAGTATCGGGACAGACTATGGCTACACCTTC	CASSIGTDYGYTF
12	TRBV30	.	.	TRBJ1-2	TGTGCCTGGAGTGTTGACTCCTATGGCTACACCTTC	CAWSVDSYGYTF
15	TRBV6-5	.	.	TRBJ1-2	TGTGCCAGCAGAAACGGCGGAGACAGGAACTATGGCTACACCTTC	CASRNGGDRNYGYTF
13	TRBV12-3/TRBV12-4	.	.	TRBJ1-1	TGTGCCAGCAGGCCCAGATATCGCACTGAAGCTTTCTTT	CASRPRYRTEAFF
12	TRBV28	.	.	TRBJ1-5	TGTGCCATAAAGGGGCTCAATCAGCCCCAGCATTTT	CAIKGLNQPQHF
13	TRBV18	.	.	TRBJ1-2	TGTGCCAGCTCACGTGACAGTAACTATGGCTACACCTTC	CASSRDSNYGYTF
11	TRBV28	.	.	TRBJ1-1	TGTGCCAGCAGGCGCTACACTGAAGCTTTCTTT	CASRRYTEAFF
13	TRBV28	.	.	TRBJ1-6	TGTGCCAGCAGCACGTCCGGTCCATCACCCCTCCACTTT	CASSTSGPSPLHF
12	TRBV30	.	.	TRBJ2-5	TGTGCCTCATCTAGGGGGAGAGAGACCCAGTACTTC	CASSRGRETQYF
12	TRBV7-9	.	.	TRBJ2-3	TGTGCCAGCAGTCCCACAACAGATACGCAGTATTTT	CASSPTTDTQYF
16	TRBV28	TRBD1	.	TRBJ1-1	TGTGCCAGCAGCTTGCTTTTAGGGACAGGGAACACTGAAGCTTTCTTT	CASSLLLGTGNTEAFF
14	TRBV5-1	.	.	TRBJ1-2	TGCGCCAGCAGCTTGGGACCCAGGAGCGGTGGCTACACCTTC	CASSLGPRSGGYTF
16	TRBV5-4	TRBD1	.	TRBJ1-2	TGTGCCAGCAGCCCGACGCCGACAGGGGTTAACTATGGCTACACCTTC	CASSPTPTGVNYGYTF
15	TRBV5-1	.	.	TRBJ1-3	TGCGCCAGCAGCTTCGGGGGGCCAGATGGAAACACCATATATTTT	CASSFGGPDGNTIYF
14	TRBV5-1	.	.	TRBJ2-5	TGCGCCAGCAGCCAGACGCAGGGTTCAGAGACCCAGTACTTC	CASSQTQGSETQYF
19	TRBV4-2	TRBD2	once	TRBJ2-1	TGTGCCAGCAGCCAAGCTCGTTCATCCCCTAGCGGGGGGGCATATGAGCAGTTCTTC	CASSQARSSPSGGAYEQFF
14	TRBV11-2	.	.	TRBJ2-1	TGTGCCAGCAGCTTAGCGGTGGTAATTAATGAGCAGTTCTTC	CASSLAVVINEQFF
14	TRBV2	.	.	TRBJ1-6	TGTGCCAGCACTCCGAGGGCAGTCCAATCGCCCCTCCACTTT	CASTPRAVQSPLHF